Described below is a single TCR beta chain sequence and its context. The antigen is not known. The sample belongs to a study of Ad26.COV2.S vaccination and SARS-CoV-2 variants. Overall study context: Participant was drawn from the COV1001 Ad26.COV2.S trial arm. Into the muscle, Ad26.COV2.S was dosed once or twice, 56 days apart. Study-wide points: Spike-specific TCR breadth in vaccine recipients exceeded that seen in placebo recipients.

Regarding treatment: roughly 19 received Ad26.COV2.S at low or high dose, single or two shots; about 5 received placebo; per-sample allocation not given. Sampling was done on day 63 after the first vaccine or placebo injection. Sequenced by immunoSEQ multiplex PCR; TCRdb stores in-frame clones only, minus some. The repertoire holds approximately 480,000 clones, with 70% to 90% as singletons. CDR3 size: 12 residues. The germline CDR1 and CDR2 sequences are DFQATT and SNEGSKA (reference sequence). V was trimmed by 6 bases and J by 6 bases, leaving 12 bases between them. This TCR was sampled from a person aged 18-65 years who received the Ad26.COV2.S COVID-19 vaccine or a placebo. The chain uses TRBV20-1 and TRBJ2-1; D is possibly TRBD2 (5 bases). This specimen consisted of peripheral blood, obtained in a trial of Ad26.COV2.S vaccine versus placebo. The CDR3 nucleotides are TGCAGTGCCAGTCGGGGTCCCAATGAGCAGTTCTTC. Its protein product is CSASRGPNEQFF.